The rows below give T cell receptor beta chains drawn from one sample of a study of shared clonotypes between healthy human individuals. Generated by immunoSEQ multiplex PCR, the TCRdb table keeps only in-frame clones and is missing some. The profile shows about 2,500,000 clones, roughly nine tenths of them singletons. Material: naive CD4+ T cells sorted from blood. These receptors all come from a man between 18 and 29 years old in good health. Each CDR3 is given with its conserved first and last residue.

TRBV5-1,TRBJ2-1,11,CASRERNEQFF
TRBV12-5,TRBJ1-2,16,CASGFSETGVPYGYTF
TRBV28,TRBJ2-3,14,CASSLIPTSDTQYF
TRBV5-1,TRBJ1-3,15,CASSLRTGGGNTIYF
TRBV5-1,TRBJ2-1,15,CASSLAGGAYNEQFF
TRBV7-2,TRBJ2-7,16,CASSLSTGGSSHEQYF
TRBV4-1,TRBJ1-6,16,CASSPGFPGSSSPLHF
TRBV28,TRBJ2-7,14,CASSYGILSYEQYF
TRBV5-1,TRBJ1-2,13,CASSLDRVAGYTF
TRBV27,TRBJ2-1,16,CASRLLGDSNYNEQFF
TRBV11-2,TRBJ2-5,17,CASSLVGSGARQETQYF
TRBV5-1,TRBJ2-2,16,CASSSPTGDNTGELFF
TRBV2,TRBJ2-7,13,CASSGRITYEQYF
TRBV19,TRBJ1-6,16,CASSSLVGSGNSPLHF
TRBV6-1,TRBJ2-6,14,CASSAFSGANVLTF
TRBV10-3,TRBJ2-3,15,CASRLAGPGSDTQYF
TRBV7-2,TRBJ2-5,15,CASSLVAGFKETQYF
TRBV7-2,TRBJ2-7,13,CASSLGRAVEQYF
TRBV18,TRBJ1-5,14,CASSQTGDNQPQHF
TRBV19,TRBJ2-5,14,CASSSLAGEETQYF
TRBV2,TRBJ2-5,15,CASSESLAGGETQYF
TRBV27,TRBJ2-1,17,CASSLPPSGGAHNEQFF
TRBV30,TRBJ1-6,13,CAWRGQVNSPLHF
TRBV7-9,TRBJ1-4,15,CASSFPGTGGEKLFF
TRBV10-1,TRBJ2-1,17,CASSEVPGTGYGDEQFF